This T cell receptor beta chain was obtained from a study of CD8 T cells in ankylosing spondylitis. Germline V CDR1 and CDR2: SGHDT, YYEEEE. This CDR3 is 15 amino acids long. As concerns this clonotype: At one boundary the junction diverges from the germline segment, which might be a read error.

Quantitative molecular-barcoded 5'-RACE generated the TCR beta libraries. TCRdb analysed the 5' RACE reads with MiXCR anew, one entry per CDR3 protein. The table includes under 250,000 distinct CDR3 sequences, around 8% detected once. Sequencing input: blood, either unsorted or a sorted T cell fraction (not recorded which). This receptor was taken from a female donor with ankylosing spondylitis or in good health (not recorded which). The rearrangement joins TRBV5-6 to TRBJ2-7, with TRBD2 identical over 10 bases. This CDR3 reads CANSLGGTSDYEQYF. The CDR3 DNA reads TGTGCCAACAGCTTGGGTGGGACTAGCGACTACGAGCAGTACTTC.